The subject of this entry is one TCR beta chain. This entry belongs to a study of control samples from healthy donors and cancer patients. CDR1 LNHDA and CDR2 SQIVND come from the germline V gene (reference sequence). The CDR3 has 15 amino acids. The V end was cut by 4 bases, the J end by 0 bases, with 12 bases between. Method: immunoSEQ multiplex PCR; TCRdb's copy keeps in-frame clones and lacks some. The sample contains 90,000 or so clones, around 85% of which appear only once. The sample consisted of blood. This TCR was recovered from a man younger than 40 in good health. The chain carries TRBV19 and TRBJ1-1; the D is unclear. The DNA for the CDR3 is TGTGCCAGTAGTAGCGGGCGCCTAATGAACACTGAAGCTTTCTTT. Its protein is CASSSGRLMNTEAFF.